This is a list of T cell receptor beta chains from one sample in a study of T-cell reconstitution after alpha-beta-depleted transplantation in children. TCRdb called the PCR reads again in MiXCR, with one record for every CDR3 protein. The sample shows roughly 170,000 distinct CDR3 sequences, 6.5% to 7.5% of them seen only once. The sample here was PBMCs from the stem cell graft donor, taken from the stem cell graft. Receptor source: a human donor who donated a stem cell graft to a child with Wiskott-Aldrich syndrome. The CDR3 runs from the conserved cysteine through the conserved F or W. The order of the fields is clone size, D gene, J gene, V gene, CDR3 protein, CDR3 DNA. The D gene is left open where the match is weak. Only part of the rows carry a size: once, few, many, or a class if the clone is expanded.

- | - | TRBJ1-4 | TRBV2 | CASSDGLSNEKLFF | TGTGCCAGCAGTGACGGACTCTCTAATGAAAAACTGTTTTTT
few | TRBD1 | TRBJ1-6 | TRBV7-9 | CASSLAPQGGSPLHF | TGTGCCAGCAGCTTAGCGCCCCAGGGGGGATCACCCCTCCACTTT
- | TRBD1 | TRBJ2-7 | TRBV4-3 | CASSQGLGDRALYEQYF | TGCGCCAGCAGCCAAGGCCTCGGGGACAGGGCACTCTACGAGCAGTACTTC
many | - | TRBJ1-1 | TRBV5-1 | CASSLEPRSGEAFF | TGCGCCAGCAGCTTGGAACCCCGTTCTGGTGAAGCTTTCTTT
many | - | TRBJ1-5 | TRBV5-8 | CASSLGSYSNQPQHF | TGTGCCAGCAGCTTGGGCAGCTATAGCAATCAGCCCCAGCATTTT
few | TRBD2 | TRBJ2-5 | TRBV4-1 | CASSQGTSGGASGTQYF | TGCGCCAGCAGCCAAGGAACTAGCGGGGGGGCTTCGGGGACCCAGTACTTC
few | - | TRBJ1-1 | TRBV20-1 | CSARAGHRLNTEAFF | TGCAGTGCTAGAGCTGGACACCGTTTGAACACTGAAGCTTTCTTT
few | - | TRBJ1-1 | TRBV5-1 | CASSSVLGAGDTEAFF | TGCGCCAGCAGCTCGGTACTCGGGGCTGGGGACACTGAAGCTTTCTTT
many | - | TRBJ2-3 | TRBV11-2 | CASSGATSRVDTQYF | TGTGCCAGCAGCGGGGCCACATCAAGGGTGGATACGCAGTATTTT
many | - | TRBJ2-3 | TRBV20-1 | CSARHGEGTDTQYF | TGCAGTGCCCGACACGGGGAAGGGACAGATACGCAGTATTTT
- | TRBD2 | TRBJ2-1 | TRBV4-1 | CASSQEWSGAYNEQFF | TGCGCCAGCAGCCAAGAGTGGAGCGGGGCATACAATGAGCAGTTCTTC
many | - | TRBJ1-1 | TRBV12-3/TRBV12-4 | CASSLEGLGGRLNTEAFF | TGTGCCAGCAGTTTAGAGGGACTCGGGGGCCGGTTGAACACTGAAGCTTTCTTT
few | TRBD1 | TRBJ1-1 | TRBV19 | CASSIDLGTVAVEAFF | TGTGCCAGTAGTATAGACCTCGGGACAGTTGCTGTTGAAGCTTTCTTT
few | - | TRBJ1-3 | TRBV30 | CAWSVQSSAGNTIYF | TGTGCCTGGAGTGTACAGAGTTCAGCTGGAAACACCATATATTTT
many | - | TRBJ1-2 | TRBV5-1 | CASSLGRTLYGYTF | TGCGCCAGCAGCCTGGGACGGACCCTCTATGGCTACACCTTC
few | TRBD2 | TRBJ2-5 | TRBV5-1 | CASSIEAGVETQYF | TGCGCCAGCAGCATCGAAGCGGGAGTGGAGACCCAGTACTTC
few | - | TRBJ2-2 | TRBV25-1 | CASSRQAGLTGELFF | TGTGCCAGCAGTCGACAGGCGGGTTTAACCGGGGAGCTGTTTTTT
many | - | TRBJ2-7 | TRBV12-3/TRBV12-4 | CASRSARLEQYF | TGTGCCAGCCGTTCGGCCCGCCTGGAGCAGTACTTC
- | - | TRBJ2-7 | TRBV4-1 | CASSQDSTSDWSFYEQYF | TGCGCCAGCAGCCAAGACTCTACTTCGGACTGGAGCTTCTACGAGCAGTACTTC
few | - | TRBJ1-1 | TRBV5-5 | CATRYLEVSTEAFF | TGTGCCACCCGTTATTTAGAAGTGAGCACTGAAGCTTTCTTT
many | - | TRBJ1-5 | TRBV20-1 | CSAQKHGNQPQHF | TGCAGTGCCCAGAAGCACGGCAATCAGCCCCAGCATTTT
many | TRBD1 | TRBJ2-1 | TRBV30 | CAWSISGTGHNEQFF | TGTGCCTGGAGCATATCCGGGACAGGGCACAATGAGCAGTTCTTC
- | TRBD1 | TRBJ2-2 | TRBV2 | CASCQGESTGELFF | TGTGCCAGCTGCCAGGGGGAAAGTACCGGGGAGCTGTTTTTT
many | - | TRBJ2-3 | TRBV18 | CASSVDTQYF | TGTGCCAGCTCGGTAGATACGCAGTATTTT
- | - | TRBJ1-4 | TRBV30 | CAWSVRFDEKLFF | TGTGCCTGGAGTGTCCGGTTTGATGAAAAACTGTTTTTT
many | TRBD2 | TRBJ2-3 | TRBV5-1 | CASSSMTSGRSDTQYF | TGCGCCAGCAGCTCTATGACTAGCGGGAGGTCAGATACGCAGTATTTT
many | TRBD1 | TRBJ2-7 | TRBV10-2 | CAAGTGRSYEQYF | TGCGCCGCCGGGACAGGCCGCTCCTACGAGCAGTACTTC
many | - | TRBJ1-2 | TRBV6-5 | CASSPHSAAYGYTF | TGTGCCAGCAGTCCCCATTCGGCAGCATATGGCTACACCTTC
- | TRBD2 | TRBJ2-3 | TRBV29-1 | CSVMIAGYTDTQYF | TGCAGCGTTATGATAGCGGGTTACACAGATACGCAGTATTTT
many | TRBD1 | TRBJ2-7 | TRBV28 | CASGWSGQGSYEQYF | TGTGCCAGCGGTTGGTCGGGACAGGGATCCTACGAGCAGTACTTC
many | - | TRBJ2-6 | TRBV29-1 | CSAASGANVLTF | TGCAGCGCGGCCTCTGGGGCCAACGTCCTGACTTTC
many | - | TRBJ1-3 | TRBV9 | CASSVDRGNTIYF | TGTGCCAGCAGCGTCGACAGAGGAAACACCATATATTTT
many | - | TRBJ1-3 | TRBV12-3/TRBV12-4 | CASSVRTAGNTIYF | TGTGCCAGCAGTGTCCGGACAGCTGGAAACACCATATATTTT
many | - | TRBJ2-3 | TRBV24-1 | CATRSGTATYTDTQYF | TGTGCCACCAGAAGCGGAACGGCCACCTACACAGATACGCAGTATTTT
many | - | TRBJ2-6 | TRBV29-1 | CSVEANINSGANVLTF | TGCAGCGTTGAAGCTAACATTAACTCTGGGGCCAACGTCCTGACTTTC
many | - | TRBJ2-7 | TRBV27 | CASSLSAGPHEQYF | TGTGCCAGCAGTTTATCGGCAGGGCCCCACGAGCAGTACTTC
few | - | TRBJ1-6 | TRBV3-1 | CASSPSRGGALHF | TGTGCCAGCAGCCCCTCTAGGGGGGGGGCCCTCCACTTT
few | TRBD1 | TRBJ1-2 | TRBV7-9 | CASATGGVSGYTF | TGTGCCAGCGCTACAGGGGGTGTCAGTGGCTACACCTTC
many | TRBD1 | TRBJ1-5 | TRBV4-1 | CASSPTGGENQPQHF | TGCGCCAGCAGCCCGACAGGGGGAGAGAATCAGCCCCAGCATTTT
many | TRBD1 | TRBJ1-5 | TRBV7-2 | CASSLAGGSISNQPQHF | TGTGCCAGCAGCTTAGCAGGGGGCTCGATTAGCAATCAGCCCCAGCATTTT
many | - | TRBJ2-7 | TRBV4-3 | CASSQSGQYEQYF | TGCGCCAGCAGCCAATCCGGACAGTACGAGCAGTACTTC
- | - | TRBJ1-1 | TRBV12-3/TRBV12-4 | CASSLAGGMNTEAFF | TGTGCCAGCAGTTTGGCCGGGGGCATGAACACTGAAGCTTTCTTT
many | TRBD2 | TRBJ2-3 | TRBV20-1 | CSALGLATDTQYF | TGCAGTGCTCTGGGACTAGCAACAGATACGCAGTATTTT
many | - | TRBJ2-7 | TRBV20-1 | CSARDLAGRSYEQYF | TGCAGTGCTAGAGATTTAGCAGGTCGCTCCTACGAGCAGTACTTC
many | - | TRBJ2-2 | TRBV12-3/TRBV12-4 | CASRTWGLTGELFF | TGTGCCAGCAGGACCTGGGGGTTAACCGGGGAGCTGTTTTTT
many | - | TRBJ2-5 | TRBV13 | CASSLERVGQETQYF | TGTGCCAGCAGCTTAGAGCGTGTCGGGCAAGAGACCCAGTACTTC